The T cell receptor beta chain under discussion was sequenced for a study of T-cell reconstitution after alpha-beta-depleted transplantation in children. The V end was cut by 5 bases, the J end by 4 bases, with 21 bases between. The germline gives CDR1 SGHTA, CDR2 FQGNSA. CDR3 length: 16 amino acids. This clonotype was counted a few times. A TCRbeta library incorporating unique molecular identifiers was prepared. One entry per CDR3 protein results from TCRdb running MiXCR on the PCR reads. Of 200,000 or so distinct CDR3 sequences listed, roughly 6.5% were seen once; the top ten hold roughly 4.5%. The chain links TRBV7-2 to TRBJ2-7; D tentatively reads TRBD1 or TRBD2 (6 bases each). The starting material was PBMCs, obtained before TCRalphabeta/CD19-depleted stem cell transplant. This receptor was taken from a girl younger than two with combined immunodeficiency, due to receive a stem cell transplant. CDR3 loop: CASSARRGANPYEQYF. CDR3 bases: TGTGCCAGCAGCGCTAGGAGGGGGGCCAACCCTTACGAGCAGTACTTC.